One sample yielded the 14 T cell receptor beta chains listed below, sequenced in a study of T cell responses to AZD1222 COVID-19 vaccine. TCRdb keeps only in-frame clones here, not all; method: immunoSEQ multiplex PCR. There are 110,000 or so clones in the sample; approximately 88% occur only once, and 6.5% lies in the top ten. The sample in question was peripheral blood, obtained 28 days after the second AZD1222 dose. The receptor set was obtained from an adult who received the AZD1222 COVID-19 vaccine.

The V call is TRBV27, the J call TRBJ1-2; the match to TRBD1 covers 7 bases. Germline CDR1 is MNHEY and CDR2 is SMNVEV (reference sequence). The V gene end was trimmed by 6 bases and the J gene end by 2 bases; junction bases not matched to a gene: 12. The CDR3 spans 16 residues. The CDR3 is CASSPAGQGENYGYTF. The CDR3 DNA follows: TGTGCCAGCAGCCCGGCCGGCCAGGGGGAAAACTATGGCTACACCTTC.

The CDR3 nucleotides read TGTGCCAGCAGCCAAGAATACAGCCAAGAGACCCAGTACTTC. It specifies CASSQEYSQETQYF. This rearrangement joins TRBV4-2 to TRBJ2-5, with D hard to call. Trimming took off 0 bases at V and 1 base at J, with 6 bases between the two ends. Looked up from germline, CDR1 is LGHNA and CDR2 is YNFKEQ. This CDR3 contains 14 residues.

This chain links TRBV18 with TRBJ1-5; unclear D gene. V lost 3 bases, J lost 5 bases, and 11 bases lay in between. CDR3 size: 14 residues. The germline gives CDR1 KGHSH, CDR2 LQKENI. The CDR3 coding sequence is TGTGCCAGCTCACCTCAGGAGGAATATCAGCCCCAGCATTTT. Protein product: CASSPQEEYQPQHF. The variable domain in full, completed from reference TRBV18 and TRBJ1-5, reads NAGVMQNPRHLVRRRGQEARLRCSPMKGHSHVYWYRQLPEEGLKFMVYLQKENIIDESGMPKERFSAEFPKEGPSILRIQQVVRGDSAAYFCASSPQEEYQPQHFGDGTRLSIL.

V gene TRBV28 combines with J gene TRBJ1-4, with a weak D call TRBD1 (5 bases). This CDR3 contains 15 residues. Germline values: CDR1 MDHEN, CDR2 SYDVKM. The ends were cut back, 4 bases at V and 5 bases at J, with 14 bases in the middle. CDR3 bases: TGTGCCAGCAGTTCCCCCGAGACAGCGAATGAAAAACTGTTTTTT. It specifies CASSSPETANEKLFF.

The rearrangement joins TRBV5-1 to TRBJ1-3, with D hard to call. The CDR3 spans 16 residues. The germline V and J ends were trimmed by 0 bases and 0 bases, with 10 bases remaining between them. Germline values: CDR1 SGHRS, CDR2 YFSETQ. CDR3 protein: CASSLGAWSSGNTIYF. In DNA form, the CDR3 reads TGCGCCAGCAGCTTGGGGGCATGGAGCTCTGGAAACACCATATATTTT.

The chain links TRBV28 to TRBJ1-1, with 10 bases aligning to TRBD1. CDR1 and CDR2 (germline): MDHEN, SYDVKM. J gave up 3 bases and V 6 bases, and 7 bases lay outside the gene matches. CDR3 size: 15 residues. CDR3: CASSPHGQGDTEAFF. DNA for the CDR3: TGTGCCAGCAGCCCTCACGGACAGGGGGACACTGAAGCTTTCTTT.

The V call is TRBV10-3, the J call TRBJ2-7, with D maybe TRBD1 (5 bases). The CDR3 loop spans 12 amino acids. CDR1 ENHRY and CDR2 SYGVKD come from the germline V gene. V was shortened by 6 bases and J by 6 bases, with 12 bases between the two germline ends. The CDR3 DNA reads TGTGCCATCAGCCAGGACATGCCCGAGCAGTACTTC. This translates into CAISQDMPEQYF.

The gene calls are TRBV18 and TRBJ2-4; 8 positions agree with TRBD1. The J segment lost 5 bases and the V segment lost 4 bases, leaving 4 bases of the junction unmatched. The CDR3 is made up of 14 amino acids. CDR1 is KGHSH and CDR2 is LQKENI in the germline V gene. Here the CDR3 reads CASSLGQGENIQYF. CDR3 coding DNA: TGTGCCAGCTCACTTGGACAGGGAGAAAACATTCAGTACTTC.

This clone was observed once. The chain links TRBV4-2 to TRBJ2-2; D not resolved. The CDR3 has 15 amino acids. V was trimmed by 0 bases and J by 0 bases, leaving 5 bases between them. The germline CDR1 and CDR2 sequences are LGHNA and YNFKEQ. CDR3 DNA: TGTGCCAGCAGCCAAGATCGAACGAACACCGGGGAGCTGTTTTTT. Translated, it gives CASSQDRTNTGELFF.

Here the CDR3 reads CASSYQAYNSPLHF. In nucleotides, the CDR3 is TGTGCCAGCAGTTACCAGGCCTATAATTCACCCCTCCACTTT. V usage is TRBV6-5 and J usage is TRBJ1-6, with D uncertain. V was pared by 2 bases and J by 2 bases, with 4 bases between. In germline, CDR1 is MNHEY, CDR2 SVGAGI. This CDR3 has 14 residues.

The V call is TRBV6-2 or TRBV6-3, the J call TRBJ1-4; maybe TRBD1 (6 bases). Trimming cost V 5 bases and J 5 bases, with 18 bases left between them. Per germline, CDR1 MNHEY and CDR2 SVGEGT. This CDR3 region has 16 residues. The CDR3: CASSPTTQGSNEKLFF. The CDR3 DNA sequence: TGTGCCAGCAGTCCGACTACACAGGGATCAAATGAAAAACTGTTTTTT.

This CDR3 is CASRSDGNQPQHF. CDR3 sequence (DNA): TGTGCCAGCAGGTCGGACGGCAATCAGCCCCAGCATTTT. The rearrangement links TRBV12-3 or TRBV12-4 to TRBJ1-5; D unresolved. V shed 6 bases and J shed 2 bases, with 8 bases lying between them. The CDR3 runs to 13 residues.

CDR3 protein: CASRGRRQETQYF. The CDR3 DNA reads TGTGCCAGCCGGGGACGTCGACAAGAGACCCAGTACTTC. The rearrangement joins TRBV5-4 to TRBJ2-5; possibly TRBD1 or TRBD2 for D (5 bases each). Germline values: CDR1 SGHNT, CDR2 YYREEE (reference sequence). This CDR3 region has 13 residues. The germline V and J ends were trimmed by 7 bases and 2 bases, with 12 bases remaining between them.

The chain joins TRBV27 to TRBJ2-7, with 14 bases identical to TRBD2. CDR3 size: 15 residues. The V and J ends lost 5 bases and 7 bases, in that order; junction bases with no gene match: 7. CDR1 MNHEY and CDR2 SMNVEV come from the germline V gene (reference sequence). CDR3 nucleotide sequence: TGTGCCAGCAGTCTGACTAGCGGGGGGGCCAGGGAGCAGTACTTC. Translated: CASSLTSGGAREQYF.